These 19 T cell receptor beta chains share one sample of origin, sequenced in a study of CD8+ T cells in alopecia areata. Noted treatment: oral pan-JAK inhibitor, 5-10 mg twice daily. RNA extraction was followed by reverse transcription into cDNA, which acted as the sequencing template. Profiling relied on immunoSEQ multiplex PCR, and the TCRdb table lists in-frame clones only, not all of them. The sample holds roughly 210,000 clones, 40% to 45% seen once. The sequenced sample was CD4+ T cells sorted from blood, obtained between weeks 36 and 40, from a patient treated with tofacitinib. Receptors were obtained from a human donor with alopecia areata.

This clone was picked up a small number of times. This specimen includes other DNA sequences encoding the same CDR3. J is TRBJ1-2 and V is TRBV5-6, with D possibly TRBD1 on 5 matching bases. Germline CDR1 SGHDT, CDR2 YYEEEE. The CDR3 runs to 14 residues. V was shortened by 1 base and J by 4 bases, with 11 bases between the two germline ends. In DNA form, the CDR3 reads TGTGCCAGCAGCTTGACACGACAGAGCTATGGCTACACCTTC. Its protein is CASSLTRQSYGYTF.

This clone was picked up many times. V is TRBV10-3 and J is TRBJ2-6, with TRBD1 matching 8 bases. Germline assignment: CDR1 ENHRY and CDR2 SYGVKD. This CDR3 is built from 17 residues. Germline trimming cut 5 bases from V and 4 bases from J; bases unmatched to any gene: 10. In DNA, the CDR3 is TGTGCCATCAGTAACGGACAGGGATTACCGGGGGCCAACGTCCTGACTTTC. Translation gives CAISNGQGLPGANVLTF.

This clone was counted between two and nine times. The chain is built from TRBV4-3 and TRBJ1-5; no clear D. The CDR3 extends over 14 amino acids. The ends were cut back, 1 base at V and 0 bases at J, with 4 bases in the middle. CDR1 and CDR2 from the germline V gene are LGHNA and YSLEER. The CDR3 protein is CASSQAHSNQPQHF. DNA for the CDR3: TGCGCCAGCAGCCAAGCCCATAGCAATCAGCCCCAGCATTTT.

This clone was counted between two and nine times. The V gene is TRBV29-1, the J gene TRBJ2-5, with 7 bases matching TRBD1. CDR1 is SQVTM and CDR2 is ANQGSEA in the germline V gene. V lost 7 bases and J lost 5; bases outside the gene matches: 13. This CDR3 has 14 residues. The CDR3 DNA sequence: TGCAGCGACGCACCTCAGGGGGTCGGGGAGACCCAGTACTTC. Its protein product is CSDAPQGVGETQYF.

The chain recombines TRBV7-2 with TRBJ2-7; D call uncertain. The ends were cut back, 1 base at V and 2 bases at J, with 15 bases in the middle. This CDR3 is 16 amino acids long. Looked up from germline, CDR1 is SGHTA and CDR2 is FQGNSA. This CDR3 reads CASSLVSRSSPYEQYF. The CDR3 DNA follows: TGTGCCAGCAGCTTAGTTTCCAGGTCGAGCCCCTACGAGCAGTACTTC.

The chain couples TRBV7-9 to TRBJ2-7; D gene ambiguous. Looked up from germline, CDR1 is SEHNR and CDR2 is FQNEAQ (reference sequence). This CDR3 has 9 amino acids. The ends were cut back, 11 bases at V and 7 bases at J, with 9 bases in the middle. CDR3: CALGREQYF. The CDR3 DNA sequence: TGTGCCCTAGGGCGGGAGCAGTACTTC.

With respect to this clone: Other DNA sequences in the same sample also yield this CDR3. This chain links TRBV7-2 with TRBJ2-5; no reliable D call. Germline CDR1 SGHTA, CDR2 FQGNSA. The CDR3 has 13 residues. V shed 4 bases and J shed 4 bases, with 10 bases lying between them. CDR3 loop: CASSSLGRETQYF. CDR3 nucleotide sequence: TGTGCCAGCAGCTCCCTTGGTAGAGAGACCCAGTACTTC.

The genes are TRBV18 and TRBJ1-1; TRBD1 matches 7 bases. Trimming at V came to 2 bases and at J to 1 base, leaving 4 bases not matched to a gene. Germline-derived CDR1 and CDR2 are KGHSH and LQKENI. The CDR3 has 15 residues. In DNA form, the CDR3 reads TGTGCCAGCTCACCAGGGACAGTTAAGAACACTGAAGCTTTCTTT. Encoded protein: CASSPGTVKNTEAFF. The full variable domain, with the rest looked up from reference TRBV18 and TRBJ1-1, is NAGVMQNPRHLVRRRGQEARLRCSPMKGHSHVYWYRQLPEEGLKFMVYLQKENIIDESGMPKERFSAEFPKEGPSILRIQQVVRGDSAAYFCASSPGTVKNTEAFFGQGTRLTVV.

This clone was recorded a few times. The chain couples TRBV9 to TRBJ1-3; possible D gene TRBD1, 5 bases. The CDR3 spans 15 residues. Germline loops: CDR1 SGDLS, CDR2 YYNGEE. V lost 0 bases and J 0 bases, leaving 7 bases between the germline ends. DNA of the CDR3: TGTGCCAGCAGCGTAGGGGGGAACTCTGGAAACACCATATATTTT. This translates into CASSVGGNSGNTIYF.

The genes are TRBV5-4 and TRBJ2-1, with a possible D match to TRBD2 (5 bases). Germline CDR1 SGHNT, CDR2 YYREEE (reference sequence). Trimming shortened V by 0 bases and J by 8 bases, and 12 bases separated the two germline ends. This CDR3 contains 14 residues. The CDR3 loop is CASSLDSGSDEQFF. The CDR3 DNA follows: TGTGCCAGCAGCTTGGACTCGGGGTCTGATGAGCAGTTCTTC.

This rearrangement joins TRBV7-9 to TRBJ2-7; D might be TRBD1 (6 bases). CDR1 and CDR2 from the germline V gene are SEHNR and FQNEAQ (reference sequence). This CDR3 spans 14 amino acids. V gave up 6 bases and J gave up 4 bases, with 16 bases separating them. The CDR3 loop is CASRKSGTQYEQYF. The CDR3 DNA is TGTGCCAGCAGGAAGTCCGGGACACAGTACGAGCAGTACTTC.

The chain carries TRBV10-3 and TRBJ1-4, with D unresolved. Germline values: CDR1 ENHRY, CDR2 SYGVKD. Trimming stripped 10 bases from V and 3 bases from J, with 15 bases between. CDR3 size: 14 residues. CDR3 protein: CASCLGGANEKLFF. The DNA for the CDR3 is TGTGCCAGCTGCTTGGGTGGTGCTAATGAAAAACTGTTTTTT.

This clone was recorded a few times. This rearrangement joins TRBV2 to TRBJ2-5; TRBD1 agrees at 9 bases. J was trimmed by 1 base and V by 4 bases; bases with no gene match: 4. There are 15 residues in the CDR3. Germline CDR1 reads SNHLY; CDR2 reads FYNNEI. The DNA for the CDR3 is TGTGCCAGCAGTGGGACAGGGGCTCCCCAAGAGACCCAGTACTTC. Residues: CASSGTGAPQETQYF. Full variable domain (outside the CDR3, taken from reference TRBV2 and TRBJ2-5): EPEVTQTPSHQVTQMGQEVILRCVPISNHLYFYWYRQILGQKVEFLVSFYNNEISEKSEIFDDQFSVERPDGSNFTLKIRSTKLEDSAMYFCASSGTGAPQETQYFGPGTRLLVL.

This clone has more than one count but fewer than ten. The chain recombines TRBV15 with TRBJ1-2; D might be TRBD1 (6 bases). Trimming took off 5 bases at V and 5 bases at J, with 12 bases between the two ends. This CDR3 region has 13 residues. Germline V lookup: CDR1 LNHNV, CDR2 YYDKDF (reference sequence). In nucleotides, the CDR3 is TGTGCCACCAGCGTGGGGGCTCGGTATGGCTACACCTTC. This encodes CATSVGARYGYTF. The variable domain in full, completed from reference TRBV15 and TRBJ1-2, reads DAMVIQNPRYQVTQFGKPVTLSCSQTLNHNVMYWYQQKSSQAPKLLFHYYDKDFNNEADTPDNFQSRRPNTSFCFLDIRSPGLGDTAMYLCATSVGARYGYTFGSGTRLTVV.

This clone was picked up a small number of times. The V call is TRBV29-1, the J call TRBJ2-7, with D uncertain. The germline V and J ends were trimmed by 6 bases and 4 bases, with 10 bases remaining between them. CDR3 size: 11 residues. Germline loops: CDR1 SQVTM, CDR2 ANQGSEA. The CDR3 sequence: CSVRQEYEQYF. The CDR3 DNA reads TGCAGCGTAAGGCAGGAATACGAGCAGTACTTC.

This clone was observed at least ten times. CDR3 region: CASSQVQGSLMNTEAFF. DNA of the CDR3: TGTGCCAGCAGCCAAGTTCAGGGATCGTTAATGAACACTGAAGCTTTCTTT. The chain is built from TRBV14 and TRBJ1-1, with D perhaps matching TRBD1 (5 bases). Per germline, CDR1 SGHDN and CDR2 FVKESK. The CDR3 length is 17 residues. The germline V and J ends were trimmed by 1 base and 0 bases, with 15 bases remaining between them.

This clone was picked up a small number of times. The V and J genes are TRBV30 and TRBJ2-7, with D perhaps matching TRBD2 (7 bases). Germline CDR1 is GTSNPN and CDR2 is SVGIG (reference sequence). The CDR3 length is 15 residues. V was clipped by 4 bases and J by 5 bases, with 21 bases between them. CDR3 in amino acids: CAWTSTGGKGHEQYF. The CDR3 DNA reads as TGTGCCTGGACCTCGACGGGGGGCAAAGGTCACGAGCAGTACTTC.

In its sample, this clone was seen once. The chain employs TRBV6-5 and TRBJ2-7; 7 bases match TRBD2. The V and J ends lost 10 bases and 2 bases, in that order; junction bases with no gene match: 5. The CDR3 is 12 residues long. The germline gives CDR1 MNHEY, CDR2 SVGAGI. The CDR3 sequence: CATRGGPYEQYF. For the CDR3, the DNA is TGTGCCACCCGGGGAGGGCCCTACGAGCAGTACTTC.

This clone was detected a few times. The V call is TRBV15, the J call TRBJ2-7; 10 bases map to TRBD1. Germline-derived CDR1 and CDR2 are LNHNV and YYDKDF (reference sequence). This CDR3 has 16 amino acids. The J segment lost 4 bases and the V segment lost 1 base, leaving 7 bases of the junction unmatched. In DNA, the CDR3 is TGTGCCACCAGCAGAGGCCGGGACAGGGGCGGGTACGAGCAGTACTTC. Residues: CATSRGRDRGGYEQYF.